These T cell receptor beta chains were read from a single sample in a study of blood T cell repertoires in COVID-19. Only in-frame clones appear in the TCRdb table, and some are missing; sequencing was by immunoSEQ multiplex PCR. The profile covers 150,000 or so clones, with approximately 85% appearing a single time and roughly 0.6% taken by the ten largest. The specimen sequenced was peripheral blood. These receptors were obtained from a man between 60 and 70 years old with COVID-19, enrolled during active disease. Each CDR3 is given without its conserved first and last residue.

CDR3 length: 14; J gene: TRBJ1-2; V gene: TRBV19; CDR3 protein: ASSILGAGGNYGYT
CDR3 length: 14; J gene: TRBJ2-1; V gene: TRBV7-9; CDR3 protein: ASSLSLAGLYNEQF
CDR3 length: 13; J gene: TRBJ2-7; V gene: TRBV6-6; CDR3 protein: ASSRTGKGSYEQY
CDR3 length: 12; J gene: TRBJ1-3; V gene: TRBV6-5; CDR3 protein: AGSRDRSGNTIY
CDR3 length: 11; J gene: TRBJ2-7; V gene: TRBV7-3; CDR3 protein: ASSLLPTYEQY
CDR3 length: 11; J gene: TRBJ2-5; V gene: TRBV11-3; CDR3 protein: ASSSGGMETQY
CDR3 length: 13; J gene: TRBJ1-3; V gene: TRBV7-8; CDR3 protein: ASSSRGGGGNTIY
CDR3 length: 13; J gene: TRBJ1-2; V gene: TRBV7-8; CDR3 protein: ASSFTGAILVGYT
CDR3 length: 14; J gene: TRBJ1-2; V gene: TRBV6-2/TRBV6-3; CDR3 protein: ASSYGSGSPNYGYT
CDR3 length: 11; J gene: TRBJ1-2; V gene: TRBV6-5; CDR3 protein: ASRPGQVYGYT
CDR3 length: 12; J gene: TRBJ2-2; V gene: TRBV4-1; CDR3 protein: ASRKPQDTGELF
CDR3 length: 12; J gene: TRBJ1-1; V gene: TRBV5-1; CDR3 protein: ASSTGGGETEAF
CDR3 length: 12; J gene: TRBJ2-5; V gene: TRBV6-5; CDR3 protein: ASIGLAGAETQY
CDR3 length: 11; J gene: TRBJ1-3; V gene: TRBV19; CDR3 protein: ASSLDSRNTIY
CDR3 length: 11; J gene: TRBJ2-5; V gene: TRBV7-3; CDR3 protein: ASSPGVSETQY
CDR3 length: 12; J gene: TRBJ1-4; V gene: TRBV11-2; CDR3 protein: ASSSLTGQLRLF
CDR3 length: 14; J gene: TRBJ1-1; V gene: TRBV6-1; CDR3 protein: ASSQGTGGARTEAF
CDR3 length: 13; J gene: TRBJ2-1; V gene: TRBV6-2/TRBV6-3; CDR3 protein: ASSYRQGAWNEQF
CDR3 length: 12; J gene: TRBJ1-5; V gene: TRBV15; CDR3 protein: ATSRDRGYQPQH
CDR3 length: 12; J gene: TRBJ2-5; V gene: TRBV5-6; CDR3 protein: ASRARQGRETQY
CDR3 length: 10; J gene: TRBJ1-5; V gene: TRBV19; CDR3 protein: ASGQGNQPQH
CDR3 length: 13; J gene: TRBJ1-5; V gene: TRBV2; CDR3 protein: ASSDPGRGGQPQH
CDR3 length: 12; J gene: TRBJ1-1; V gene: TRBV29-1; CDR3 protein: SVDSVLMNTEAF
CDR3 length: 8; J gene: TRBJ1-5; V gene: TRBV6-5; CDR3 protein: ASSYQPQH
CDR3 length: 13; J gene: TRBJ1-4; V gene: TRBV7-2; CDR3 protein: ASSLAGTSNEKLF
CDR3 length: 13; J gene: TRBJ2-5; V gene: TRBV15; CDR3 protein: ATSFRTGTQETQY